Each of the 25 T cell receptor beta chains below was sequenced from the same sample in a study of PD-1 blockade in classical Hodgkin lymphoma. The data were produced by immunoSEQ multiplex PCR, yet TCRdb's version contains in-frame clones alone and is incomplete. Of just under 65,000 clones in the sample, more than 80% were seen once. The time point was: cycle 4 day 1 (C4D1), after 6 weeks of nivolumab. All patients relapsed after autologous stem cell transplantation, and brentuximab vedotin exposure varied. The sequencing here drew on peripheral blood mononuclear cells (PBMCs), taken before the fourth cycle of nivolumab. The receptor source for this set is a human donor with classical Hodgkin lymphoma.

The genes are TRBV4-2 and TRBJ1-6, with a tentative D call TRBD1 (5 bases). CDR3 size: 16 residues. CDR1 is LGHNA, CDR2 YNFKEQ, per germline. Trimming stripped 1 base from V and 6 bases from J, with 13 bases between. CDR3 loop: CASSQAGEPSNSPLHF. For the CDR3, the DNA is TGTGCCAGCAGCCAAGCGGGGGAACCCTCTAATTCACCCCTCCACTTT.

The chain has TRBV18 and TRBJ2-5; the match to TRBD1 covers 9 bases. The V and J ends lost 3 bases and 0 bases, in that order; junction bases with no gene match: 8. Germline V gives CDR1 KGHSH, CDR2 LQKENI. There are 17 residues in the CDR3. Written as DNA, the CDR3 is TGTGCCAGCTCACCTCACAGGGGGCGGACATACCAAGAGACCCAGTACTTC. Amino acids: CASSPHRGRTYQETQYF.

V usage is TRBV5-1 and J usage is TRBJ2-1; D is unclear. Trimming removed 4 bases from V and 6 bases from J, with 11 bases in between. The CDR3 is 13 residues long. Germline CDR1 reads SGHRS; CDR2 reads YFSETQ. The CDR3 protein is CASSGLLANEQFF. CDR3 DNA: TGCGCCAGCAGCGGCCTCCTCGCCAATGAGCAGTTCTTC.

V is TRBV5-4 and J is TRBJ2-2, with 8 bases identical to TRBD2. The CDR3 is 17 amino acids. CDR1 and CDR2 (germline): SGHNT, YYREEE (reference sequence). V trimming: 6 bases; J trimming: 2 bases; junction bases outside the gene matches: 12. Here the CDR3 DNA reads TGTGCCAGCACCCACCCCGGAAGCGGGAGCAACACCGGGGAGCTGTTTTTT. Protein product: CASTHPGSGSNTGELFF.

This clone came up once. The V call is TRBV5-4, the J call TRBJ2-1, with D hard to call. Germline V gene data show CDR1 as SGHNT and CDR2 as YYREEE (reference sequence). V lost 1 base and J lost 1, with 3 bases in between. The CDR3 loop spans 13 amino acids. The CDR3 sequence is CASSLWSYNEQFF. CDR3 nucleotide sequence: TGTGCCAGCAGCTTGTGGTCCTACAATGAGCAGTTCTTC.

The chain joins TRBV28 to TRBJ2-7, with 12 bases lining up with TRBD2. This CDR3 is built from 15 residues. J gave up 4 bases and V 5 bases, and 6 bases lay outside the gene matches. Germline loops: CDR1 MDHEN, CDR2 SYDVKM. The CDR3 spells CASSPGLAGPYEQYF. CDR3 bases: TGTGCCAGCAGTCCCGGACTAGCGGGACCATACGAGCAGTACTTC.

The gene calls are TRBV11-1 and TRBJ2-1, with D tentatively TRBD1 or TRBD2 (5 bases each). The germline V gene has CDR1 SGHAT and CDR2 FQDESV (reference sequence). V lost 2 bases and J lost 6, with 11 bases in between. This CDR3 spans 14 amino acids. CDR3 sequence reads: CASSLWGSLNEQFF. CDR3 nucleotides: TGTGCCAGCAGCTTATGGGGGAGCCTCAATGAGCAGTTCTTC.

This clone turned up a few times. V usage is TRBV7-2 and J usage is TRBJ1-6, with 7 bases identical to TRBD1. This CDR3 is 13 amino acids long. Germline trimming cut 5 bases from V and 10 bases from J; bases unmatched to any gene: 5. Germline lookup yields CDR1 SGHTA and CDR2 FQGNSA. CDR3 sequence: CASSEQGQSPLHF. Here the CDR3 DNA reads TGTGCCAGCAGCGAACAGGGGCAGTCACCCCTCCACTTT. The full variable domain, its missing parts supplied by reference TRBV7-2 and TRBJ1-6, is GAGVSQSPSNKVTEKGKDVELRCDPISGHTALYWYRQSLGQGLEFLIYFQGNSAPDKSGLPSDRFSAERTGGSVSTLTIQRTQQEDSAVYLCASSEQGQSPLHFGNGTRLTVT.

This sequence joins TRBV27 and TRBJ2-7; D call uncertain. Germline CDR1 and CDR2: MNHEY and SMNVEV (reference sequence). The V and J ends lost 1 base and 5 bases respectively, with 6 bases between them. The CDR3 has 12 residues. The CDR3 loop is CASSLLGNEQYF. In DNA, the CDR3 is TGTGCCAGCAGTTTATTAGGGAACGAGCAGTACTTC.

The J gene is TRBJ2-7, the V gene TRBV7-9, with D tentatively TRBD2 (6 bases). CDR3 length: 16 amino acids. Germline-derived CDR1 and CDR2 are SEHNR and FQNEAQ (reference sequence). Trimming pared 1 base from V and 0 bases from J, leaving 13 bases between. Written as DNA, the CDR3 is TGTGCCAGCAGCTTAGATCCGGGACTGTCCTCCTACGAGCAGTACTTC. Translated, it gives CASSLDPGLSSYEQYF.

DNA of the CDR3: TGTGCCAGCAGTTCTATACGCCAGCAAGAGACCCAGTACTTC. Translated: CASSSIRQQETQYF. This chain connects TRBV27 to TRBJ2-5; D remains ambiguous. Looked up from germline, CDR1 is MNHEY and CDR2 is SMNVEV (reference sequence). The V end was cut by 4 bases, the J end by 2 bases, with 11 bases between. The CDR3 runs to 14 residues.

Written as DNA, the CDR3 is TGTGCCAGCAGCTCCTCGGTGGCTAGCGGGAGATATACGAACACCGGGGAGCTGTTTTTT. This gives the protein CASSSSVASGRYTNTGELFF. The J gene is TRBJ2-2, the V gene TRBV5-4; 10 positions agree with TRBD2. CDR3 length: 20 amino acids. Trimming took 3 bases from V and 0 from J; bases not matched to a gene: 14. Germline V gives CDR1 SGHNT, CDR2 YYREEE (reference sequence).

This clone appeared once. This chain connects TRBV29-1 to TRBJ2-1; maybe TRBD2 (5 bases). The CDR3 has 13 amino acids. Germline V gene lookup returns CDR1 SQVTM and CDR2 ANQGSEA. Trimming pared 6 bases from V and 6 bases from J, leaving 15 bases between. CDR3 amino acids: CSVRGLAGNEQFF. In nucleotides, the CDR3 is TGCAGCGTAAGAGGGCTAGCTGGCAATGAGCAGTTCTTC.

The chain uses TRBV5-4 and TRBJ1-2, with 7 nucleotides matching TRBD1. Germline V gives CDR1 SGHNT, CDR2 YYREEE (reference sequence). V lost 4 bases and J lost 4; bases outside the gene matches: 10. The CDR3 is made up of 15 amino acids. CDR3 amino acids: CASSLGQEASYGYTF. The CDR3 coding sequence is TGTGCCAGCAGCCTAGGACAGGAAGCCTCCTATGGCTACACCTTC.

V is TRBV4-1 and J is TRBJ1-5, with TRBD1 as a possible D gene (6 bases). The CDR3 has 17 residues. Per germline, CDR1 MGHRA and CDR2 YSYEKL. V was pared by 1 base and J by 0 bases, with 13 bases between. CDR3 sequence (DNA): TGCGCCAGCAGCCAAGTGGAGTCGGGGGCTAGCAATCAGCCCCAGCATTTT. It yields the protein CASSQVESGASNQPQHF.

This sequence joins TRBV5-1 and TRBJ2-2, with 9 bases lining up with TRBD2. CDR3 length: 16 amino acids. Unmatched junction bases numbered 5, after V lost 4 bases and J lost 1 base. The V gene's germline CDR1 is SGHRS and CDR2 YFSETQ. The CDR3 sequence: CASSKLAGQNTGELFF. Written as DNA, the CDR3 is TGCGCCAGCAGCAAACTAGCGGGCCAGAACACCGGGGAGCTGTTTTTT.

The genes are TRBV12-5 and TRBJ2-3; D not certain. Germline V gene sequence: CDR1 LGHNT, CDR2 FRNRAP. V was pared by 5 bases and J by 6 bases, with 9 bases between. This CDR3 contains 12 residues. The CDR3 nucleotides read TGTGCTAGTGGTACCCAGCGTGATACGCAGTATTTT. Its translation: CASGTQRDTQYF.

The chain uses TRBV7-6 and TRBJ1-4; TRBD1 matches 7 bases. The CDR3 has 15 residues. V shed 0 bases and J 4 bases; nucleotides not matched to a gene: 2. Germline assignment: CDR1 SGHVS and CDR2 FNYEAQ. The CDR3: CASSLATGFNEKLFF. Here the CDR3 DNA reads TGTGCCAGCAGCTTAGCGACAGGGTTTAATGAAAAACTGTTTTTT.

The rearrangement joins TRBV2 to TRBJ1-1; TRBD1 might be the D (5 bases). The CDR3 is 14 amino acids. Trimming stripped 4 bases from V and 4 bases from J, with 13 bases between. Germline V gene sequence: CDR1 SNHLY, CDR2 FYNNEI. The chain's CDR3 is CASSGGTRGTEAFF. In DNA form, the CDR3 reads TGTGCCAGCAGTGGGGGCACGAGGGGCACTGAAGCTTTCTTT.

The J gene is TRBJ2-1, the V gene TRBV7-6; TRBD2 agrees at 7 bases. After removal of 0 bases from V and 2 bases from J, the junction contained 4 bases not matched to a gene. The CDR3 totals 16 residues. Looked up from germline, CDR1 is SGHVS and CDR2 is FNYEAQ. DNA of the CDR3: TGTGCCAGCAGCTTAGCGAGGCTAGCGGCCTACAATGAGCAGTTCTTC. Encoded protein: CASSLARLAAYNEQFF.

The V gene is TRBV6-1, the J gene TRBJ1-4; D unresolved. V shed 6 bases and J shed 3 bases, with 8 bases lying between them. In germline, CDR1 is MNHNS, CDR2 SASEGT. The CDR3 totals 13 residues. The chain's CDR3 is CASRGGANEKLFF. DNA for the CDR3: TGTGCCAGCAGAGGTGGGGCTAATGAAAAACTGTTTTTT.

The rearrangement links TRBV11-2 to TRBJ1-5; TRBD1 might be the D (5 bases). The V end was cut by 5 bases, the J end by 5 bases, with 13 bases between. The V gene's germline CDR1 is SGHAT and CDR2 FQNNGV. This CDR3 is 14 amino acids long. The CDR3 here is CASSAGWGDQPQHF. CDR3 DNA sequence: TGTGCCAGCAGCGCTGGCTGGGGGGATCAGCCCCAGCATTTT.

This chain uses TRBV28 with TRBJ1-2; a weak D match, TRBD1 (5 bases). CDR1 is MDHEN, CDR2 SYDVKM, per germline. The CDR3 covers 15 residues. V lost 3 bases and J 0 bases, leaving 11 bases between the germline ends. This CDR3 reads CASSFLDRPNYGYTF. The DNA of the CDR3 is TGTGCCAGCAGTTTCTTAGACAGACCTAACTATGGCTACACCTTC.

V and J are TRBV5-1 and TRBJ2-1; 8 nucleotides match TRBD2. Germline V CDR1 and CDR2: SGHRS, YFSETQ. The CDR3 is made up of 13 amino acids. Trimming cost V 7 bases and J 3 bases; bases outside gene matches: 3. This chain's CDR3 is CASQSGGYNEQFF. The CDR3 coding sequence is TGCGCCAGCCAAAGCGGGGGCTACAATGAGCAGTTCTTC.

The V gene is TRBV6-5, the J gene TRBJ2-3; 10 bases align to TRBD2. Germline CDR1 MNHEY, CDR2 SVGAGI. V lost 4 bases to trimming and J lost 7 bases; unmatched junction nucleotides: 11. The CDR3 spans 16 residues. CDR3 sequence reads: CASSSISSGGLNTQYF. DNA for the CDR3: TGTGCCAGCAGTTCCATCTCTAGCGGGGGCCTCAATACGCAGTATTTT.